This record covers a single TCR beta chain. The length of the CDR3 is 19 residues. The J segment lost 1 base and the V segment lost 4 bases, leaving 9 bases of the junction unmatched. Germline V CDR1 and CDR2: SGHAT, FQNNGV. Generated by immunoSEQ multiplex PCR, the TCRdb table keeps only in-frame clones and is missing some. Seen here are 80,000 or so clones, 75% to 85% observed once, and the top ten hold about 4%. This specimen comes from a study of technical replicates of blood from several donors. The TCR originated in a human donor in good health. Some clones in this sample may be carry-over from other donors' samples. The sample comprised PBMCs. The chain uses TRBV11-2 and TRBJ2-3; 15 positions match TRBD2. The CDR3 DNA is TGTGCCAGCAGCTCCCTTTGGACTAGCGGGGGGGGTGGCACAGATACGCAGTATTTT. Its translation is CASSSLWTSGGGGTDTQYF.